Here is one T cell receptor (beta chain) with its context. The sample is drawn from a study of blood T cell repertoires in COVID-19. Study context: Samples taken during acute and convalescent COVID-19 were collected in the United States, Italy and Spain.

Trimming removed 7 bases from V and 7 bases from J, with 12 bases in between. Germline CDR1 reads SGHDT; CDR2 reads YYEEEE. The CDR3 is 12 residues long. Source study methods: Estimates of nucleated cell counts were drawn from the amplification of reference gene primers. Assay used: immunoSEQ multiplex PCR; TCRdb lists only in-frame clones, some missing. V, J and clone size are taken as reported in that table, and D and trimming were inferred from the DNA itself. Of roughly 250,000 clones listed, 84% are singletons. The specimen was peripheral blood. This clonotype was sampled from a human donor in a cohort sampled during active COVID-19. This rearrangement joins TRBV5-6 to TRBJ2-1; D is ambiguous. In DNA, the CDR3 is TGTGCCAGCTCCTTCCAGGTAAATGAGCAGTTCTTC. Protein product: CASSFQVNEQFF.